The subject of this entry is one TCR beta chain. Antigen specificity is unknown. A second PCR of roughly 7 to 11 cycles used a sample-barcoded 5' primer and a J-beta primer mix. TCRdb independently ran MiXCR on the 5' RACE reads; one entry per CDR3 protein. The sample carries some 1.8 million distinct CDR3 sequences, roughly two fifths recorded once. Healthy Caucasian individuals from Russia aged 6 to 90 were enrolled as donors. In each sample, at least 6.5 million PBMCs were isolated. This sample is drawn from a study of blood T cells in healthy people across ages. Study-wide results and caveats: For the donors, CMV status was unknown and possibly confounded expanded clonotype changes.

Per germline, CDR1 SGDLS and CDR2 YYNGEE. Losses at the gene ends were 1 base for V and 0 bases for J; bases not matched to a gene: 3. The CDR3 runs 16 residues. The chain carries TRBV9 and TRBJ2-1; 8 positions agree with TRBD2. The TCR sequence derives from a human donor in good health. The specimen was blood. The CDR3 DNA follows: TGTGCCAGCAGCGTACAGCGGGGGAGCTCCTACAATGAGCAGTTCTTC. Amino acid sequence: CASSVQRGSSYNEQFF.